The clone carrying this T cell receptor (beta chain) was picked up many times. The sample belongs to a study of CXCR3 chemokines and chemotherapy response in bladder cancer. Via MiXCR, TCRdb re-called the PCR reads, giving one row per CDR3 protein. The data contain 12,000 or so distinct CDR3 sequences, roughly 12% of them singletons. This CDR3 comprises 15 residues. Germline V lookup: CDR1 KGHSH, CDR2 LQKENI. V was pared by 6 bases and J by 3 bases, with 17 bases between. The TCR was taken from a human donor with bladder cancer that did not respond to neoadjuvant chemotherapy. This chain connects TRBV18 to TRBJ1-2; D uncertain. This sample was obtained from a patient whose treatment included neoadjuvant chemotherapy. CDR3 nucleotide sequence: TGTGCCAGCTCGACCAGCTCCCTGCGGGACTATGGCTACACCTTC. It codes for CASSTSSLRDYGYTF.